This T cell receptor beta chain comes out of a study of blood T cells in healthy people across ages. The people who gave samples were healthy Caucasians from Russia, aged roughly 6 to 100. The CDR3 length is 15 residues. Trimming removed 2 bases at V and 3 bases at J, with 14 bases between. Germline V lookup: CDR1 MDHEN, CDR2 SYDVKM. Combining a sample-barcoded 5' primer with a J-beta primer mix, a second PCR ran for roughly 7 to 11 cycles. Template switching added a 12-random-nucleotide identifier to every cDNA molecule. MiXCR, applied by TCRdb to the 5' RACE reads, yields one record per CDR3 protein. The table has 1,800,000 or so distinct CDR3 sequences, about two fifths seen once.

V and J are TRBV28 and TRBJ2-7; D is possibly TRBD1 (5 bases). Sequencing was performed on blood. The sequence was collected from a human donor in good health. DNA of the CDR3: TGTGCCAGCAGTTTAATTAGCAGGGATGGCTACGAGCAGTACTTC. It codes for CASSLISRDGYEQYF.